The rows below give T cell receptor beta chains drawn from one sample of a study of molecular identifiers for immune sequencing clone quantification. TCRdb reprocessed the PCR reads with MiXCR, giving one entry per CDR3 protein. The profile shows about 640,000 distinct CDR3 sequences, 15% to 20% of them singletons. The specimen sequenced was naive CD8+ T cells from blood, with Jurkat cell RNA spiked in. The origin of the receptors is a human donor in good health. Some libraries in this study had Jurkat cell RNA spiked in. Each CDR3 is given with its conserved first and last residue. A D gene is named only where the DNA matches it firmly. Clone size is not always given. Where it is, it says once, few, many or a class for expanded clones.

d_gene: -
len: 15
j_gene: TRBJ1-1
abundance: -
v_gene: TRBV27
CDR3nt: TGTGCCAGCAGTTTACAACCTGACACGAACACTGAAGCTTTCTTT
CDR3aa: CASSLQPDTNTEAFF

d_gene: TRBD2
len: 18
j_gene: TRBJ2-3
abundance: many
v_gene: TRBV4-3
CDR3nt: TGCGCCAGCAGCCAAGATGCTGCGACTAGCAGTAGCACAGATACGCAGTATTTT
CDR3aa: CASSQDAATSSSTDTQYF

d_gene: TRBD1
len: 15
j_gene: TRBJ2-7
abundance: many
v_gene: TRBV4-3
CDR3nt: TGCGCCAGCAGCCCCTTCCCGGGACAGGGGCACGAGCAGTACTTC
CDR3aa: CASSPFPGQGHEQYF

d_gene: -
len: 15
j_gene: TRBJ1-2
abundance: many
v_gene: TRBV14
CDR3nt: TGTGCCAGCAGCCAAGATACTGGGTCCCCCTATGGCTACACCTTC
CDR3aa: CASSQDTGSPYGYTF

d_gene: -
len: 16
j_gene: TRBJ1-1
abundance: once
v_gene: TRBV7-9
CDR3nt: TGTGCCAGCAGCAGAGACAGGTTGGACGCGAACACTGAAGCTTTCTTT
CDR3aa: CASSRDRLDANTEAFF

d_gene: -
len: 14
j_gene: TRBJ2-2
abundance: -
v_gene: TRBV2
CDR3nt: TGTGCCAGCAGTTCGGGTACGAACACCGGGGGGCTGTTTTTT
CDR3aa: CASSSGTNTGGLFF

d_gene: -
len: 16
j_gene: TRBJ2-3
abundance: many
v_gene: TRBV28
CDR3nt: TGTGCCAGCAGTTTATTCCTGGCAGGTAGCACAGATACGCAGTATTTT
CDR3aa: CASSLFLAGSTDTQYF

d_gene: -
len: 16
j_gene: TRBJ2-7
abundance: many
v_gene: TRBV19
CDR3nt: TGTGCCAGTAGTATAGATCCTTCGACGATCACCTACGAGCAGTACTTC
CDR3aa: CASSIDPSTITYEQYF

d_gene: -
len: 15
j_gene: TRBJ2-1
abundance: many
v_gene: TRBV4-3
CDR3nt: TGCGCCAGCAGCCAACTGAGGGCAGGGCACAATGAGCAGTTCTTC
CDR3aa: CASSQLRAGHNEQFF

d_gene: -
len: 17
j_gene: TRBJ2-1
abundance: many
v_gene: TRBV27
CDR3nt: TGTGCCAGCAGTTTATTAAGTGTAATGAGTGGGGCCAATGAGCAGTTCTTC
CDR3aa: CASSLLSVMSGANEQFF

d_gene: -
len: 15
j_gene: TRBJ1-6
abundance: many
v_gene: TRBV6-6
CDR3nt: TGTGCCAGCACCACCCGGGGAGGGAGGCATTCACCCCTCCACTTT
CDR3aa: CASTTRGGRHSPLHF

d_gene: TRBD1
len: 18
j_gene: TRBJ2-7
abundance: many
v_gene: TRBV7-9
CDR3nt: TGTGCCAGCAGCACAACTCAGACGGGACAGGGGTCTTTATTAGAGCAGTACTTC
CDR3aa: CASSTTQTGQGSLLEQYF

d_gene: -
len: 15
j_gene: TRBJ2-5
abundance: many
v_gene: TRBV28
CDR3nt: TGTGCCAGCAGTTTACCCCCCCGGGCCCAGTGGCCCCAGTACTTC
CDR3aa: CASSLPPRAQWPQYF

d_gene: -
len: 14
j_gene: TRBJ1-2
abundance: -
v_gene: TRBV7-9
CDR3nt: TGTGCCAGCACGCACCCCGACAGTCACTATGGCTACACCTTC
CDR3aa: CASTHPDSHYGYTF

d_gene: -
len: 14
j_gene: TRBJ2-5
abundance: -
v_gene: TRBV9
CDR3nt: TGTGCCAGCAGCGTAGAATCCGGGCAAGAGACCCAGTACTTC
CDR3aa: CASSVESGQETQYF

d_gene: TRBD2
len: 14
j_gene: TRBJ2-5
abundance: many
v_gene: TRBV29-1
CDR3nt: TGCAGCTTGTTGGTTCCTAGCGGACAAGAGACCCAGTACTTC
CDR3aa: CSLLVPSGQETQYF

d_gene: TRBD2
len: 17
j_gene: TRBJ2-1
abundance: many
v_gene: TRBV7-2
CDR3nt: TGTGCCAGCAGCTCCCGACTAGCGGGGGGGCCTGTGAATGAGCAGTTCTTC
CDR3aa: CASSSRLAGGPVNEQFF

d_gene: TRBD1
len: 16
j_gene: TRBJ1-1
abundance: few
v_gene: TRBV12-3/TRBV12-4
CDR3nt: TGTGCCAGCAGTTTAGAACTACAGGGGGTGGGCGCTGAAGCTTTCTTT
CDR3aa: CASSLELQGVGAEAFF

d_gene: TRBD2
len: 19
j_gene: TRBJ2-5
abundance: -
v_gene: TRBV15
CDR3nt: TGTGCCACCAGCAGAGATCTGCTAGCGGGGGGGCTTACCAGAGAGACCCAGTACTTC
CDR3aa: CATSRDLLAGGLTRETQYF

d_gene: TRBD1
len: 14
j_gene: TRBJ2-7
abundance: many
v_gene: TRBV20-1
CDR3nt: TGCAGTGCTAGAGGCGGACAGGGATACTACGAGCAGTACTTC
CDR3aa: CSARGGQGYYEQYF

d_gene: TRBD2
len: 16
j_gene: TRBJ2-3
abundance: few
v_gene: TRBV19
CDR3nt: TGTGCCAGTAGTATGGGTAGCGGGGGGTTGCCAGATACGCAGTATTTT
CDR3aa: CASSMGSGGLPDTQYF

d_gene: -
len: 12
j_gene: TRBJ2-2
abundance: many
v_gene: TRBV30
CDR3nt: TGTGCCTGGAGCCTTGACACCGGGGAGCTGTTTTTT
CDR3aa: CAWSLDTGELFF

d_gene: TRBD1
len: 17
j_gene: TRBJ1-4
abundance: -
v_gene: TRBV27
CDR3nt: TGTGCCAGCACCCCCCCCCGTCCTGGACAGGGAACTGAAAAACTGTTTTTT
CDR3aa: CASTPPRPGQGTEKLFF

d_gene: TRBD1
len: 13
j_gene: TRBJ2-7
abundance: many
v_gene: TRBV29-1
CDR3nt: TGCAGCGCTTGGGGCAGGGGGCCGGGTGAGCAGTACTTC
CDR3aa: CSAWGRGPGEQYF

d_gene: TRBD1
len: 15
j_gene: TRBJ2-7
abundance: many
v_gene: TRBV6-6
CDR3nt: TGTGCCAGCAGACGGACGAGACAGGGGGCGGGCGAGCAGTACTTC
CDR3aa: CASRRTRQGAGEQYF

d_gene: -
len: 13
j_gene: TRBJ2-3
abundance: many
v_gene: TRBV19
CDR3nt: TGTGCCAGTAGTCCCCGTGGGATATATACGCAGTATTTT
CDR3aa: CASSPRGIYTQYF

d_gene: TRBD2
len: 15
j_gene: TRBJ2-3
abundance: many
v_gene: TRBV11-2
CDR3nt: TGTGCCAGCAGCCCAATCGGGGGGGAGACAGATACGCAGTATTTT
CDR3aa: CASSPIGGETDTQYF

d_gene: TRBD2
len: 17
j_gene: TRBJ2-7
abundance: many
v_gene: TRBV20-1
CDR3nt: TGCAGTGCTAGAGATGGACTAGCGGGAGTTAATTTGTACGAGCAGTACTTC
CDR3aa: CSARDGLAGVNLYEQYF

d_gene: -
len: 13
j_gene: TRBJ2-1
abundance: -
v_gene: TRBV7-9
CDR3nt: TGTGCCAGCAGCTTAGGAGGGGGTACAATTCTGTTCTTC
CDR3aa: CASSLGGGTILFF

d_gene: TRBD2
len: 14
j_gene: TRBJ2-5
abundance: many
v_gene: TRBV12-3/TRBV12-4
CDR3nt: TGTGCCAGCGGAGTAGCGGGGGCCCCTGAGACCCAGTACTTC
CDR3aa: CASGVAGAPETQYF

d_gene: -
len: 14
j_gene: TRBJ2-5
abundance: many
v_gene: TRBV27
CDR3nt: TGTGCCAGCAGTGAGGGTCGGACAGCGGAGACCCAGTACTTC
CDR3aa: CASSEGRTAETQYF

d_gene: TRBD1
len: 15
j_gene: TRBJ1-1
abundance: -
v_gene: TRBV25-1
CDR3nt: TGTGCCAGCAGTCATCCAGGGGGCTACTCTTCTGAAGCTTTCTTT
CDR3aa: CASSHPGGYSSEAFF

d_gene: -
len: 11
j_gene: TRBJ2-7
abundance: few
v_gene: TRBV12-5
CDR3nt: TGTGCTTGGGTGGGCCACTACGAGCAGTACTTC
CDR3aa: CAWVGHYEQYF

d_gene: TRBD1
len: 15
j_gene: TRBJ1-5
abundance: many
v_gene: TRBV12-3/TRBV12-4
CDR3nt: TGTGCCAGCAGTTTAAGGGACAGGGGTGATCAGCCCCAGCATTTT
CDR3aa: CASSLRDRGDQPQHF

d_gene: -
len: 15
j_gene: TRBJ1-2
abundance: -
v_gene: TRBV19
CDR3nt: TGTGCCAGTAGTATCCGGATGGGGGGGGACTATGGCTACACCTTC
CDR3aa: CASSIRMGGDYGYTF

d_gene: -
len: 13
j_gene: TRBJ2-3
abundance: few
v_gene: TRBV11-3
CDR3nt: TGTGCCAGCAGCTCCGACTACACAGATACGCAGTATTTT
CDR3aa: CASSSDYTDTQYF